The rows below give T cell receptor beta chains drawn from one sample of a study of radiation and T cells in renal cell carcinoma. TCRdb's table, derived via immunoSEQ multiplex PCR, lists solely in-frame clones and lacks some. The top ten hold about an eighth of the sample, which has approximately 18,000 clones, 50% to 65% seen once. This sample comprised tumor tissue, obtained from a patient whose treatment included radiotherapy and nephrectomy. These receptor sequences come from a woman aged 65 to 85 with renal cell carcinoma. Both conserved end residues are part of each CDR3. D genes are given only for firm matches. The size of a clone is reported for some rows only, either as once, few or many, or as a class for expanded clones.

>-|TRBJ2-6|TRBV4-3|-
TGCGCCAGCAGCCAAGATGGTCCCGGAAGCTCTGGGGCCAACGTCCTGACTTTC
CASSQDGPGSSGANVLTF
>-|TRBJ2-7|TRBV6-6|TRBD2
TGTGCCAGCACCCTTAGCGGGGGCTACGAGCAGTACTTC
CASTLSGGYEQYF
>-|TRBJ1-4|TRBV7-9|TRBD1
TGTGCCAGCAGCTCAAACCGGGACAGGGATAATGAAAAACTGTTTTTT
CASSSNRDRDNEKLFF
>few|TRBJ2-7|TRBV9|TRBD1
TGTGCCAGCAGCTCATCCCTTGGACAGGGCTACGAGCAGTACTTC
CASSSSLGQGYEQYF
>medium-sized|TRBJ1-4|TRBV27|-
TGTGCCAGCAGTTTAGTTGGGGTGTCGGAAAAACTGTTTTTT
CASSLVGVSEKLFF
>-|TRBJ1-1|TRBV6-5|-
TGTGCCAGCAGTTTCAAACTGAACACTGAAGCTTTCTTT
CASSFKLNTEAFF
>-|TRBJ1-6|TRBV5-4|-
TGTGCCAGCAGCTTCCGGACAAGGCCCGCGGGGGGGAATTCACCCCTCCACTTT
CASSFRTRPAGGNSPLHF
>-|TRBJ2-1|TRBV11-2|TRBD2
TGTGCCAGCAGCTCGATGACTAGCGGGGGGAACAATGAGCAGTTCTTC
CASSSMTSGGNNEQFF
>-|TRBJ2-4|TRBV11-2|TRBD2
TGTGCCAGCAGCTTTGGGACTAGCAAAAACATTCAGTACTTC
CASSFGTSKNIQYF
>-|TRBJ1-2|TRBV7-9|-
TGTGCCAGCAGCGCCACGACGGCCTTTGGCTACACCTTC
CASSATTAFGYTF
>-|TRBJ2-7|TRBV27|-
TGTGCCAGCAGCCGTGGACTACCATCCTACGAGCAGTACTTC
CASSRGLPSYEQYF
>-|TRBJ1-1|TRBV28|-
TGTGCCAGCAGTTTATCAGGGGCGGTCACTGAAGCTTTCTTT
CASSLSGAVTEAFF
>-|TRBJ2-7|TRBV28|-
TGTGCCAGCAGTCGCCAGGGTTCCTACGAGCAGTACTTC
CASSRQGSYEQYF
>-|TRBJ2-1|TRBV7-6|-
TGTGCCAGCAGTCCCCCACTGGGTAGCTCCTACAATGAGCAGTTCTTC
CASSPPLGSSYNEQFF
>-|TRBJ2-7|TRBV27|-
TGTGCCAGCAGCCCAGGGGGGATGTCCTACGAGCAGTACTTC
CASSPGGMSYEQYF
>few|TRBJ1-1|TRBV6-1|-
TGTGCCACCAAAGGACAGCCACTAGCCCTTGAAGCTTTCTTT
CATKGQPLALEAFF
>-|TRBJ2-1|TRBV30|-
TGTGCCTGGAGTGTACGTGGGGGGCTTAGCTCCTACAATGAGCAGTTCTTC
CAWSVRGGLSSYNEQFF
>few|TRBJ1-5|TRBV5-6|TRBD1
TGTGCCAGCAGCTTACAGGGGCAAGGTCAGCCCCAGCATTTT
CASSLQGQGQPQHF
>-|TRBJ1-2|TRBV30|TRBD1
TGTGCCTGGAGTGTTCTTCCCGGGACAGACTACACCTTC
CAWSVLPGTDYTF
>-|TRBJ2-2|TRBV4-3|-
TGCGCCAGCAGCCAAGGGCAAAACACCGGGGAGCTGTTTTTT
CASSQGQNTGELFF
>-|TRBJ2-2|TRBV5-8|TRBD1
TGTGCCAGCAGCCGGGACAGGGGTGGGAACACCGGGGAGCTGTTTTTT
CASSRDRGGNTGELFF
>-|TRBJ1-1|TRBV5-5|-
TGTGCCAGCAGCGCGCTTAGGGGCACTGAAGCTTTCTTT
CASSALRGTEAFF
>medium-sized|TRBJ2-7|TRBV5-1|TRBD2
TGCGCCAGCAGGCTGACTAGCGGGGCCCCCCTCTACGAGCAGTACTTC
CASRLTSGAPLYEQYF
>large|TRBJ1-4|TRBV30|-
TGTGCCTGGAAGGGGTACGCTAATGAAAAACTGTTTTTT
CAWKGYANEKLFF
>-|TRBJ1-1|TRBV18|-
TGTGCCAGCTCACCACAGGGGTCCATGAACACTGAAGCTTTCTTT
CASSPQGSMNTEAFF
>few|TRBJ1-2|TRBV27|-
TGTGCCAGCAGTTTAATGGGGACCAGGGATGGCTACACCTTC
CASSLMGTRDGYTF
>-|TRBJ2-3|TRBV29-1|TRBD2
TGCAGCGTTGACCGAGCGGGGAAGACAGATACGCAGTATTTT
CSVDRAGKTDTQYF
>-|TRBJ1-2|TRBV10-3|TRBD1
TGTGCCACCGGGACAGGGGGGGACTATGGCTACACCTTC
CATGTGGDYGYTF
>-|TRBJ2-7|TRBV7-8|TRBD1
TGTGCCAGCAGCCAGGGACAGGGCCGGGGGTACGAGCAGTACTTC
CASSQGQGRGYEQYF
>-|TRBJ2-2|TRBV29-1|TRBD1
TGCAGCGTAAACAGGGGTGGCGCCGGGGAGCTGTTTTTT
CSVNRGGAGELFF
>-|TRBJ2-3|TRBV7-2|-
TGTGCCAGCAGCTTCGGTGCAGATACGCAGTATTTT
CASSFGADTQYF
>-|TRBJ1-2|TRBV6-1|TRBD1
TGTGCCAGCAGTGGGGGACAGGGCCTTGGCTACACCTTC
CASSGGQGLGYTF
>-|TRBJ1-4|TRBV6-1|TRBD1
TGTGCCAGCAGTGTCCACCCGGGACAGGGGGATGAAAAACTGTTTTTT
CASSVHPGQGDEKLFF
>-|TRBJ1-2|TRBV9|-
TGTGCCAGCAGCGTTTCTGGGGACCGCTATGGCTACACCTTC
CASSVSGDRYGYTF
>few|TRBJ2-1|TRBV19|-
TGTGCCAGTAGTATTATCGAGGGGCCGAATGAGCAGTTCTTC
CASSIIEGPNEQFF
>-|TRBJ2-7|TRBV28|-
TGTGCCAGCAGTTCCCCAAGCTACGAGCAGTACTTC
CASSSPSYEQYF
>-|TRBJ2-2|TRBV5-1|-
TGCGCCAGCAGCCACCTTACCCGGGACACCCGGGCCGGGGAGCTGTTTTTT
CASSHLTRDTRAGELFF
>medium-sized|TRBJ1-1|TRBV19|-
TGTGCCAGTAGTTCTAGGGTGGGAACTGAAGCTTTCTTT
CASSSRVGTEAFF
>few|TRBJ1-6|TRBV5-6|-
TGTGCCAGCAGCTTATTGCAGGGCAATTCACCCCTCCACTTT
CASSLLQGNSPLHF
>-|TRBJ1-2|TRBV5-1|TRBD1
TGCGCCAGCAGCTTGATTCCAGGGGGCACGGTTCGTGGCTACACCTTC
CASSLIPGGTVRGYTF
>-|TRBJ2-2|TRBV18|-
TGTGCCAGCTCACTCCCTCGGGGGCTCGGGGAGCTGTTTTTT
CASSLPRGLGELFF
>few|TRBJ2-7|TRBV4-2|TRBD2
TGTGCCAGCAGCCAGGACAGCGGGGGGACCTCCTACGAGCAGTACTTC
CASSQDSGGTSYEQYF
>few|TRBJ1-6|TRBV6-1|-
TGTGCCAGCAGTGAAGCGAGTCTTTATAATTCACCCCTCCACTTT
CASSEASLYNSPLHF